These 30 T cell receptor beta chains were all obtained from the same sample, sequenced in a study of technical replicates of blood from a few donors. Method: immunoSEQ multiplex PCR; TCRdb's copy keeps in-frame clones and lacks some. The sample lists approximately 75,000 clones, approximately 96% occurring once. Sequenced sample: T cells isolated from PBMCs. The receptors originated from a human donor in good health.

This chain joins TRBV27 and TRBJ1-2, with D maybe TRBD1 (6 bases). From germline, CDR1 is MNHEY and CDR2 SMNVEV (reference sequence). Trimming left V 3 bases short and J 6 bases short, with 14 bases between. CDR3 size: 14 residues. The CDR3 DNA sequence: TGTGCCAGCAGTTTCACTCAGGGGCCGGATGGCTACACCTTC. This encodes CASSFTQGPDGYTF.

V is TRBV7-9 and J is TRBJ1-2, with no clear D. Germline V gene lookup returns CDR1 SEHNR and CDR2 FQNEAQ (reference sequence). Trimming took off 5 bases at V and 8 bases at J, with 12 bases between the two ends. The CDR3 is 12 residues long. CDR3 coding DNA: TGTGCCAGCAGCGACACAGACCACGGCTACACCTTC. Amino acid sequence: CASSDTDHGYTF.

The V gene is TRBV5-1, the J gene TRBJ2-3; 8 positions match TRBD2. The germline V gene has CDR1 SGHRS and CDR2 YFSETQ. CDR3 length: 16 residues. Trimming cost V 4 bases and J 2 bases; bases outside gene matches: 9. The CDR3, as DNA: TGCGCCAGCAGCCCGCGGGGCGGGAGGCCCACAGATACGCAGTATTTT. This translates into CASSPRGGRPTDTQYF.

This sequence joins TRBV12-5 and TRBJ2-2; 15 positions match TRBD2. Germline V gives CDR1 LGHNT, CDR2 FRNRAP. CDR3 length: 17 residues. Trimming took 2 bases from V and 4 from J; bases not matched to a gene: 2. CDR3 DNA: TGTGCTAGTGGTTTGCCGGGACTAGCGGGGGGCACCGGGGAGCTGTTTTTT. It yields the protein CASGLPGLAGGTGELFF.

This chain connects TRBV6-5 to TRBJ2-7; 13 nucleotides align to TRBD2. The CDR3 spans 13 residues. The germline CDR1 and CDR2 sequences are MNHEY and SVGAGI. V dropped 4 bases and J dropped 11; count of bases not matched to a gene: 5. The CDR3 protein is CASSSLAGGPKYF. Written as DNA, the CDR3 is TGTGCCAGCAGTTCACTAGCGGGAGGGCCTAAGTACTTC.

In nucleotides, the CDR3 is TGTGCCAGCAGCTTAGCCCCTGTAGCGGGAGGGCGCTGGGTCAACTACAATGAGCAGTTCTTC. As protein: CASSLAPVAGGRWVNYNEQFF. This rearrangement joins TRBV7-2 to TRBJ2-1, with 11 bases fitting TRBD2. The germline V gene has CDR1 SGHTA and CDR2 FQGNSA. With 0 bases clipped from V and 3 bases from J, the junction kept 16 bases outside the gene matches. The CDR3 runs to 21 residues.

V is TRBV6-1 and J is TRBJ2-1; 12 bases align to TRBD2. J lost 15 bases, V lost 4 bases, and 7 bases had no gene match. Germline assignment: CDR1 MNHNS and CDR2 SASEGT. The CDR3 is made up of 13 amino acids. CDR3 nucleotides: TGTGCCAGCAGTGGTCTAGCGGGGGGGCTACCGTTCTTC. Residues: CASSGLAGGLPFF.

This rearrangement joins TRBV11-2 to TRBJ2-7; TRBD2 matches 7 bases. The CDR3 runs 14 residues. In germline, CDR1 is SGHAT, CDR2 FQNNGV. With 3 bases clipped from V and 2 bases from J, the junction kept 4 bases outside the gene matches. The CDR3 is CASSLTSPTYEQYF. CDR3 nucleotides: TGTGCCAGCAGCTTGACTAGCCCTACCTACGAGCAGTACTTC.

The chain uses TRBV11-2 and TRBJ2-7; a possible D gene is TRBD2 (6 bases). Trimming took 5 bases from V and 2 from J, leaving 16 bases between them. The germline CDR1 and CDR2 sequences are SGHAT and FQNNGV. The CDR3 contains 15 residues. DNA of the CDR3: TGTGCCAGCAGCCAAGGCCGGGACTTAACCTACGAGCAGTACTTC. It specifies CASSQGRDLTYEQYF.

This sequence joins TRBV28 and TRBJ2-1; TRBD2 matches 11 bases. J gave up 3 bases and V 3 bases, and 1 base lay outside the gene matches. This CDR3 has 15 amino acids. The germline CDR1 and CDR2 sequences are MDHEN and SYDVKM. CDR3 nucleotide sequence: TGTGCCAGCAGTTTGGGACTAGCGGACTACAATGAGCAGTTCTTC. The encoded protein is CASSLGLADYNEQFF. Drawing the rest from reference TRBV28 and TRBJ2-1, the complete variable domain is DVKVTQSSRYLVKRTGEKVFLECVQDMDHENMFWYRQDPGLGLRLIYFSYDVKMKEKGDIPEGYSVSREKKERFSLILESASTNQTSMYLCASSLGLADYNEQFFGPGTRLTVL.

CDR3 sequence: CASSQRSGQETQYF. In DNA form, the CDR3 reads TGTGCCAGCAGTCAACGGTCGGGGCAAGAGACCCAGTACTTC. V gene TRBV7-2 combines with J gene TRBJ2-5, with D possibly TRBD2 on 5 matching bases. This CDR3 region has 14 residues. From germline, CDR1 is SGHTA and CDR2 FQGNSA. V shed 6 bases and J shed 2 bases, with 13 bases lying between them. Complete variable domain (other parts from reference TRBV7-2 and TRBJ2-5): GAGVSQSPSNKVTEKGKDVELRCDPISGHTALYWYRQSLGQGLEFLIYFQGNSAPDKSGLPSDRFSAERTGGSVSTLTIQRTQQEDSAVYLCASSQRSGQETQYFGPGTRLLVL.

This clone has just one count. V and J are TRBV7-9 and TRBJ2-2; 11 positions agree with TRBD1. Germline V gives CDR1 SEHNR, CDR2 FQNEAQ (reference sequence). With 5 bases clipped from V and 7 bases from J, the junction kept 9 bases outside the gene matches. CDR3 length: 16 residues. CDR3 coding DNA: TGTGCCAGCAGCATACGGACAGGGGGCTTTGTCGGGGAGCTGTTTTTT. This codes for CASSIRTGGFVGELFF.

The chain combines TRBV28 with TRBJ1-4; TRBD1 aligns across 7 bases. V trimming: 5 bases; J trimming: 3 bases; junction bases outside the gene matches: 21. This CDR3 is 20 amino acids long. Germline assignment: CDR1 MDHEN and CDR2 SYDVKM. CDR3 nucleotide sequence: TGTGCCAGCAGTCCGGACCCCTATTCCGGGACAGATTCGGCTAATGAAAAACTGTTTTTT. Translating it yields CASSPDPYSGTDSANEKLFF.

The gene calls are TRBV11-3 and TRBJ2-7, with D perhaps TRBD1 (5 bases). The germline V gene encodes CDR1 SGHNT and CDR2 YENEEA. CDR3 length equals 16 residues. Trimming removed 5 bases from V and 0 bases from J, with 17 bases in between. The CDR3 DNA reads TGTGCCAGCAGCCCAGCCTGGGGCAGGAGCTCCTACGAGCAGTACTTC. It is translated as CASSPAWGRSSYEQYF.

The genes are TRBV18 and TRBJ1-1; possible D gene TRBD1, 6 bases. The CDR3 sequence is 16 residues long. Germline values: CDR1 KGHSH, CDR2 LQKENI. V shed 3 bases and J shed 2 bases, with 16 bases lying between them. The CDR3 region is CASSPPLQGRNTEAFF. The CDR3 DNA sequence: TGTGCCAGCTCACCCCCTTTGCAGGGGCGCAACACTGAAGCTTTCTTT.

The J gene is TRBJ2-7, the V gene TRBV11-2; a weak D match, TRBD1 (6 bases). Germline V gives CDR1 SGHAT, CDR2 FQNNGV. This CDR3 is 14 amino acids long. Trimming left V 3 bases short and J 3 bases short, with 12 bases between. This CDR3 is CASSFRTADYEQYF. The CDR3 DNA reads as TGTGCCAGCAGCTTCCGGACAGCCGACTACGAGCAGTACTTC.

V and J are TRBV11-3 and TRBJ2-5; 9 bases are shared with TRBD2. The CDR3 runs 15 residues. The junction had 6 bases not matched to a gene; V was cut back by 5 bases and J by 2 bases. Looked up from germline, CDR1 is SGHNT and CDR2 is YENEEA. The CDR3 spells CASSISGGTQETQYF. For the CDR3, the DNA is TGTGCCAGCAGCATTAGCGGGGGAACTCAAGAGACCCAGTACTTC.

CDR3 amino acids: CASSQVGTGDEKLFF. CDR3 coding DNA: TGCGCCAGCAGCCAAGTGGGGACAGGGGATGAAAAACTGTTTTTT. The chain carries TRBV4-1 and TRBJ1-4; 10 positions agree with TRBD1. Trimming removed 1 base from V and 6 bases from J; junction bases left unmatched: 2. There are 15 residues in the CDR3. The germline CDR1 and CDR2 sequences are MGHRA and YSYEKL.

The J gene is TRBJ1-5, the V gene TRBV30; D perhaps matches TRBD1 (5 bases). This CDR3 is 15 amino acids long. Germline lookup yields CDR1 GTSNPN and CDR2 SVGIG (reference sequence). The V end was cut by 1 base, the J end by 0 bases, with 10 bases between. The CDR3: CAWSAGGGSNQPQHF. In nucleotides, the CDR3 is TGTGCCTGGAGTGCCGGGGGGGGTAGCAATCAGCCCCAGCATTTT.

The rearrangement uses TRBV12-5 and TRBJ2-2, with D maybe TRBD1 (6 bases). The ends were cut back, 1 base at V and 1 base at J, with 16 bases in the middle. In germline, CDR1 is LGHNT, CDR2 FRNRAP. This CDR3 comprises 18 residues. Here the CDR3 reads CASGLAVTGTLNTGELFF. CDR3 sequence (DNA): TGTGCTAGTGGTTTGGCAGTCACCGGGACACTGAACACCGGGGAGCTGTTTTTT.

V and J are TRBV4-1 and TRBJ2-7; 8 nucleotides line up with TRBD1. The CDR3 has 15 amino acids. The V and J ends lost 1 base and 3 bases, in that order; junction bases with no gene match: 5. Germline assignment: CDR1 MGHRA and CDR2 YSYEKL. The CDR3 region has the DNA TGCGCCAGCAGCCAAGTTCCGGGACAGGTCTACGAGCAGTACTTC. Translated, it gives CASSQVPGQVYEQYF.

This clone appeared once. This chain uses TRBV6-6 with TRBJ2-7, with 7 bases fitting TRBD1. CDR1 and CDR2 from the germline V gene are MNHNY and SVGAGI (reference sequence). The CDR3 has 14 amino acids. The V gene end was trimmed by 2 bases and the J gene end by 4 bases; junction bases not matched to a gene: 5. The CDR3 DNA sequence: TGTGCCAGCAGTTACGGGACAGAAAATTACGAGCAGTACTTC. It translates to CASSYGTENYEQYF.

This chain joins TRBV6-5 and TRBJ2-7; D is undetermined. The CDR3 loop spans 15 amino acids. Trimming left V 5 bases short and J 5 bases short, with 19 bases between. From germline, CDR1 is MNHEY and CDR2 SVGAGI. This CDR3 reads CASSPLRGTSHEQYF. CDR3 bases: TGTGCCAGCAGTCCCCTTCGAGGCACGTCCCACGAGCAGTACTTC.

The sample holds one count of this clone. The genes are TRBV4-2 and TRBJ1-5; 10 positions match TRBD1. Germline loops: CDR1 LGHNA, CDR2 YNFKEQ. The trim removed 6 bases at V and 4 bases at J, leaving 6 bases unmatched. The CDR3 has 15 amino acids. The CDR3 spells CASSHDRGLNQPQHF. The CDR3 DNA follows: TGTGCCAGCAGTCATGACAGGGGGCTTAATCAGCCCCAGCATTTT.

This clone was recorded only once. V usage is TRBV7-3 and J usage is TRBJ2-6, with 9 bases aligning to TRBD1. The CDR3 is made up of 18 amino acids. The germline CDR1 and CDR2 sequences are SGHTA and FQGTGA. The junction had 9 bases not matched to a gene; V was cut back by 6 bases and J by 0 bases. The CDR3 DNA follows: TGTGCCAGCAGGGTCGAGGGGACAGGGCGCTCTGGGGCCAACGTCCTGACTTTC. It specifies CASRVEGTGRSGANVLTF. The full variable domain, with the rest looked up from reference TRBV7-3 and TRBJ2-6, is GAGVSQTPSNKVTEKGKYVELRCDPISGHTALYWYRQSLGQGPEFLIYFQGTGAADDSGLPNDRFFAVRPEGSVSTLKIQRTERGDSAVYLCASRVEGTGRSGANVLTFGAGSRLTVL.

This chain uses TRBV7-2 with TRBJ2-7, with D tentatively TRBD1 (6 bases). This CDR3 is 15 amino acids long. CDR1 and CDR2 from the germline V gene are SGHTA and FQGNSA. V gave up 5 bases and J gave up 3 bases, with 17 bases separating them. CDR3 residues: CASSPMGHANYEQYF. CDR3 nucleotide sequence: TGTGCCAGCAGCCCTATGGGACACGCAAACTACGAGCAGTACTTC.

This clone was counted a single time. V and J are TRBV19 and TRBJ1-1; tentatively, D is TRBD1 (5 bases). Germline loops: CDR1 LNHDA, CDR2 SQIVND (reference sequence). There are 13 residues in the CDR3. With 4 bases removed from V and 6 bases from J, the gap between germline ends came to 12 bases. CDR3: CASSTGLRPEAFF. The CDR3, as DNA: TGTGCCAGTAGTACAGGGCTTAGGCCTGAAGCTTTCTTT.

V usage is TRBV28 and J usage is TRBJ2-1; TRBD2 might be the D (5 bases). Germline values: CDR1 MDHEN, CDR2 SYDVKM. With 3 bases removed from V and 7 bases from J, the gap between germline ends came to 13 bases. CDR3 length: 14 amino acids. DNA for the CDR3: TGTGCCAGCAGTTTCCCGGGTACTAGAAATGAGCAGTTCTTC. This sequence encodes CASSFPGTRNEQFF.

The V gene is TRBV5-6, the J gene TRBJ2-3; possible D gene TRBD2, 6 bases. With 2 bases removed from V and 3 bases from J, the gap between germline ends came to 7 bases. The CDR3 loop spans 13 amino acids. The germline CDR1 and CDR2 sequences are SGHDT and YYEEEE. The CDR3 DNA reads TGTGCCAGCAGCTTTCGGGGGACAGATACGCAGTATTTT. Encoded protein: CASSFRGTDTQYF. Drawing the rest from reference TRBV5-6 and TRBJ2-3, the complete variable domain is DAGVTQSPTHLIKTRGQQVTLRCSPKSGHDTVSWYQQALGQGPQFIFQYYEEEERQRGNFPDRFSGHQFPNYSSELNVNALLLGDSALYLCASSFRGTDTQYFGPGTRLTVL.

This CDR3 is CASSYQVGVSADTQYF. The CDR3 DNA follows: TGTGCCAGCAGTTACCAGGTCGGGGTGAGTGCAGATACGCAGTATTTT. This chain links TRBV6-5 with TRBJ2-3, with D maybe TRBD2 (5 bases). Per germline, CDR1 MNHEY and CDR2 SVGAGI. CDR3 length: 16 residues. Trimming removed 2 bases at V and 4 bases at J, with 16 bases between.